The 21 T cell receptor beta chains given below trace back to one sample, sequenced in a study of T cell responses to AZD1222 COVID-19 vaccine. Using immunoSEQ multiplex PCR, the repertoire was profiled, and TCRdb retains in-frame clones only, with some absent. The table has 170,000 or so clones, about 90% seen once. The sequencing here drew on peripheral blood, taken 28 days after the second AZD1222 dose. Receptor source: an adult who received the AZD1222 COVID-19 vaccine.

V is TRBV5-1 and J is TRBJ1-4, with 9 positions matching TRBD1. Germline lookup yields CDR1 SGHRS and CDR2 YFSETQ. V was pared by 0 bases and J by 5 bases, with 2 bases of the junction left unmatched. The CDR3 extends over 15 amino acids. The DNA of the CDR3 is TGCGCCAGCAGCTTGGTGGGGACAGGGAATGAAAAACTGTTTTTT. Its translation is CASSLVGTGNEKLFF. The variable domain in full, completed from reference TRBV5-1 and TRBJ1-4, reads KAGVTQTPRYLIKTRGQQVTLSCSPISGHRSVSWYQQTPGQGLQFLFEYFSETQRNKGNFPGRFSGRQFSNSRSEMNVSTLELGDSALYLCASSLVGTGNEKLFFGSGTQLSVL.

This chain connects TRBV2 to TRBJ2-7; TRBD2 matches 9 bases. V was pared by 4 bases and J by 5 bases, with 15 bases of the junction left unmatched. The CDR3 has 17 amino acids. Germline assignment: CDR1 SNHLY and CDR2 FYNNEI. CDR3 coding DNA: TGTGCCAGCAGTGTTGGCGCAATAGCGGGGGCACGGAACGAGCAGTACTTC. This gives the protein CASSVGAIAGARNEQYF.

This sequence joins TRBV12-3 or TRBV12-4 and TRBJ1-3; no reliable D call. This CDR3 is built from 13 residues. With 3 bases removed from V and 1 base from J, the gap between germline ends came to 4 bases. This chain's CDR3 is CASSFNSGNTIYF. CDR3 coding DNA: TGTGCCAGCAGTTTTAATTCTGGAAACACCATATATTTT.

V is TRBV29-1 and J is TRBJ2-7; 8 bases match TRBD1. The CDR3 consists of 12 residues. The V gene's germline CDR1 is SQVTM and CDR2 ANQGSEA. Unmatched junction bases numbered 7, after V lost 7 bases and J lost 5 bases. The CDR3 loop reads CSAGAGGNEQYF. The DNA for the CDR3 is TGCAGCGCTGGGGCAGGGGGCAACGAGCAGTACTTC.

The gene calls are TRBV7-3 and TRBJ2-1; no clear D. Germline V gene data show CDR1 as SGHTA and CDR2 as FQGTGA. CDR3 length equals 13 residues. V shed 5 bases and J shed 8 bases, with 13 bases lying between them. As DNA, the CDR3 is TGTGCCAGCAGCCCCCCGGGCTGGGATGAGCAGTTCTTC. Amino acid sequence: CASSPPGWDEQFF.

This chain uses TRBV7-2 with TRBJ1-5; 8 positions agree with TRBD1. The germline CDR1 and CDR2 sequences are SGHTA and FQGNSA. CDR3 length: 14 amino acids. The V and J ends lost 5 bases and 6 bases, in that order; junction bases with no gene match: 6. CDR3 region: CASSQTGDPQPQHF. The CDR3 DNA reads TGTGCCAGCAGCCAGACAGGGGACCCTCAGCCCCAGCATTTT.

This rearrangement joins TRBV7-7 to TRBJ2-2, with TRBD1 matching over 11 bases. J lost 1 base, V lost 6 bases, and 4 bases had no gene match. The CDR3 is 16 amino acids. Germline lookup yields CDR1 SSHAT and CDR2 FNYEAQ (reference sequence). The CDR3, as DNA: TGTGCCAGCAGTCCTGGGACAGGGGGGAACACCGGGGAGCTGTTTTTT. It yields the protein CASSPGTGGNTGELFF.

The V and J genes are TRBV9 and TRBJ2-1; 10 bases line up with TRBD2. The CDR3 extends over 16 amino acids. Germline V gives CDR1 SGDLS, CDR2 YYNGEE. J gave up 4 bases and V 4 bases, and 8 bases lay outside the gene matches. This chain's CDR3 is CASSPRLAGPYNEQFF. The CDR3 region has the DNA TGTGCCAGCAGCCCGCGACTAGCGGGTCCGTACAATGAGCAGTTCTTC.

The rearrangement joins TRBV2 to TRBJ2-3; tentatively, D is TRBD1 or TRBD2 (6 bases each). Trimming shortened V by 6 bases and J by 4 bases, and 8 bases separated the two germline ends. The CDR3 extends over 12 amino acids. From germline, CDR1 is SNHLY and CDR2 FYNNEI. CDR3 nucleotides: TGTGCCAGCAGGGGGGGCCCAGATACGCAGTATTTT. Translation gives CASRGGPDTQYF.

The rearrangement uses TRBV7-9 and TRBJ2-7; D gene ambiguous. Germline V CDR1 and CDR2: SEHNR, FQNEAQ (reference sequence). V was shortened by 5 bases and J by 2 bases, with 4 bases between the two germline ends. The CDR3 is 11 residues long. The CDR3 here is CASSKTYEQYF. In nucleotides, the CDR3 is TGTGCCAGCAGCAAGACCTACGAGCAGTACTTC.

This chain uses TRBV4-3 with TRBJ1-1; 7 nucleotides match TRBD1. Unmatched junction bases numbered 1, after V lost 3 bases and J lost 0 bases. Germline values: CDR1 LGHNA, CDR2 YSLEER. CDR3 size: 14 residues. This chain's CDR3 is CASSQDRMNTEAFF. In DNA, the CDR3 is TGCGCCAGCAGCCAGGACAGGATGAACACTGAAGCTTTCTTT.

As DNA, the CDR3 is TGTGCCAGCAGCAAGGGACTTAGATCGCAAGAGACCCAGTACTTC. Protein sequence: CASSKGLRSQETQYF. J is TRBJ2-5 and V is TRBV6-2 or TRBV6-3, with D possibly being TRBD2 (6 bases). V lost 6 bases and J lost 2, with 16 bases in between. The length of the CDR3 is 15 residues. The germline V gene has CDR1 MNHEY and CDR2 SVGEGT.

The V gene is TRBV4-1, the J gene TRBJ1-1; D remains ambiguous. The CDR3 sequence is 16 residues long. The ends were cut back, 0 bases at V and 0 bases at J, with 11 bases in the middle. The germline gives CDR1 MGHRA, CDR2 YSYEKL. CDR3 region: CASSQEFQVMNTEAFF. DNA of the CDR3: TGCGCCAGCAGCCAAGAATTCCAGGTCATGAACACTGAAGCTTTCTTT.

V is TRBV9 and J is TRBJ1-1; 9 bases line up with TRBD1. CDR1 and CDR2 (germline): SGDLS, YYNGEE. V shed 4 bases, J shed 1 base, and the junction held 5 bases outside the gene matches. This CDR3 contains 15 residues. CDR3 residues: CASSILQGANTEAFF. The CDR3 coding sequence is TGTGCCAGCAGCATCCTACAGGGGGCGAACACTGAAGCTTTCTTT. Full variable domain (rest looked up from reference TRBV9 and TRBJ1-1): DSGVTQTPKHLITATGQRVTLRCSPRSGDLSVYWYQQSLDQGLQFLIQYYNGEERAKGNILERFSAQQFPDLHSELNLSSLELGDSALYFCASSILQGANTEAFFGQGTRLTVV.

This clone was seen once. This rearrangement joins TRBV5-1 to TRBJ2-6, with TRBD1 identical over 7 bases. J lost 0 bases, V lost 4 bases, and 10 bases had no gene match. The V gene's germline CDR1 is SGHRS and CDR2 YFSETQ. The CDR3 is 18 amino acids. DNA for the CDR3: TGCGCCAGCAGCGTGACAGGGTCAATAAGCTCTGGGGCCAACGTCCTGACTTTC. Translated: CASSVTGSISSGANVLTF.

CDR3 protein: CASSSLDRTKGANYGYTF. The CDR3 bases are TGTGCCAGCAGTTCCCTGGACCGGACCAAGGGAGCTAACTATGGCTACACCTTC. The chain employs TRBV28 and TRBJ1-2; D unresolved. The length of the CDR3 is 18 residues. CDR1 and CDR2 from the germline V gene are MDHEN and SYDVKM. Between the trimmed V and J ends, which lost 4 bases and 0 bases, there was a span of 21 bases.

The rearrangement joins TRBV7-8 to TRBJ1-5; maybe TRBD1 (6 bases). Trimming cost V 3 bases and J 6 bases, with 12 bases left between them. The germline V gene encodes CDR1 SGHVS and CDR2 FQNEAQ. CDR3 length equals 14 residues. The CDR3 DNA reads TGTGCCAGCAGCTTGGGGGGGCAGGGTCAGCCCCAGCATTTT. Amino acid sequence: CASSLGGQGQPQHF.

The genes are TRBV9 and TRBJ1-6; D remains unclear. From germline, CDR1 is SGDLS and CDR2 YYNGEE. The CDR3 runs 14 residues. With 0 bases removed from V and 10 bases from J, the gap between germline ends came to 11 bases. In nucleotides, the CDR3 is TGTGCCAGCAGCGTAGGTGGGGTAGGCTCACCCCTCCACTTT. Protein sequence: CASSVGGVGSPLHF.

The CDR3 spells CASSPEGSTEAFF. CDR3 nucleotide sequence: TGTGCCAGCAGTCCCGAAGGGAGCACTGAAGCTTTCTTT. The chain combines TRBV6-5 with TRBJ1-1; D is unclear. The CDR3 has 13 amino acids. V was cut by 5 bases and J by 4 bases, with 11 bases left in between. Germline CDR1 reads MNHEY; CDR2 reads SVGAGI.

The chain combines TRBV5-5 with TRBJ2-3, with TRBD2 matching 12 bases. CDR3 length: 17 amino acids. With 1 base clipped from V and 2 bases from J, the junction kept 5 bases outside the gene matches. The germline gives CDR1 SGHKS, CDR2 YYEKEE (reference sequence). CDR3 amino acids: CASSLSPSGGDTDTQYF. The CDR3 DNA reads as TGTGCCAGCAGCTTGAGTCCTAGCGGGGGGGACACAGATACGCAGTATTTT.

The gene calls are TRBV3-1 (or the pseudogene TRBV3-2) and TRBJ2-2, with D possibly TRBD1 on 5 matching bases. Germline V gene lookup returns CDR1 LGHDT and CDR2 YNNKEL (reference sequence). The CDR3 sequence is 15 residues long. Trimming left V 4 bases short and J 5 bases short, with 14 bases between. CDR3 sequence: CASSRSRVETGELFF. The CDR3 DNA follows: TGTGCCAGCAGCCGGTCCAGGGTGGAAACCGGGGAGCTGTTTTTT.